This entry is about one T cell receptor (beta chain). This sample is drawn from a study of CD8 T cells in Susac syndrome. Reverse transcription of roughly 0.45 to 1 ug RNA was carried out with random hexamers. MiXCR was run by TCRdb on the immunoSEQ multiplex PCR reads, yielding one entry per CDR3 protein. The data contain approximately 87,000 distinct CDR3 sequences, 95% to 97% of them singletons. The CDR3 is 15 residues long. V was pared by 0 bases and J by 8 bases, with 11 bases of the junction left unmatched. CDR1 DFQATT and CDR2 SNEGSKA come from the germline V gene (reference sequence). The chain carries TRBV20-1 and TRBJ1-1, with 8 bases fitting TRBD1. The clonotype comes from a human donor with Susac syndrome. The source material was CD8+ T cells from PBMCs. CDR3 region: CSARDAIHDRGEAFF. CDR3 sequence (DNA): TGCAGTGCTAGAGATGCGATTCACGACAGGGGAGAAGCTTTCTTT.